This note documents a single T cell receptor (beta chain) sequence. These data are taken from a study of T cell changes during pregnancy in multiple sclerosis. Clones were sequenced by immunoSEQ multiplex PCR, and TCRdb holds only the in-frame ones, with some missing. The table includes 49,000 or so clones, around 92% detected once. Sequencing used peripheral blood, obtained in the third trimester of pregnancy. The TCR comes from a female donor with multiple sclerosis, enrolled in a pregnancy study.

CDR3 sequence (DNA): TGTGCCACCAGCAGCACTAGCGGGAGCCGATTCCAAGAGACCCAGTACTTC. Translation: CATSSTSGSRFQETQYF. This chain joins TRBV15 and TRBJ2-5, with TRBD2 matching over 11 bases. Germline values: CDR1 LNHNV, CDR2 YYDKDF (reference sequence). This CDR3 comprises 17 residues. Trimming at V came to 3 bases and at J to 1 base, leaving 7 bases not matched to a gene.